This T cell receptor (beta chain) was documented in a study of CXCR3-negative and CXCR3-positive naive CD8 T cells. CDR3 size: 16 residues. In germline, CDR1 is MDHEN, CDR2 SYDVKM. In preparing the TRB cDNA libraries, 5' RACE with UMI labels was used. With the 5' RACE reads reprocessed, TCRdb shows one record per CDR3 protein and no DNA. The sample table sets out around 81,000 distinct CDR3 sequences. The sequencing sample was made of naive CXCR3- CD8+ T cells from blood. Subset of the sample: CD45RO-CCR7+CD27+CD95- naive CD8+ T cells lacking CXCR3 (TNR3-). The chain is built from TRBV28 and TRBJ2-2; TCRdb outputs TRBD1, but without DNA this stays unchecked. The origin of this receptor is a human donor in good health. Some clones in this sample may be carry-over from other donors' samples. CDR3 region: CASSFGTAWVTGELFF.